The clone carrying this T cell receptor beta chain has more than one count but fewer than ten. No antigen is known for it. Germline lookup yields CDR1 SGHAT and CDR2 FQNNGV. The CDR3 contains 14 residues. The data are from a study of identical twins. It was template switching that added a universal primer site, and there were unique molecular identifiers on the cDNA. One entry per CDR3 protein results from TCRdb running MiXCR on the 5' RACE reads. The data contain some 270,000 distinct CDR3 sequences, around 8.3% of them seen just once; the ten biggest clones take up around 3%. Study results and limitations: Findings depended on cross-sectional statistics rather than tracking the same donors.

This same sample was also part of a study on yellow fever vaccine responses in identical twins.

The receptor comes from a woman younger than 30 in good health. Sequencing was done on a sample of CD8+ T cells sorted from blood. J is TRBJ2-3 and V is TRBV11-2; D could derive from TRBD1 or TRBD2 (6 bases each). CDR3 amino acids: CASDWGAHSDTQYF. The CDR3 DNA follows: TGTGCGAGCGATTGGGGGGCACACTCAGATACGCAGTATTTT.